The 16 T cell receptor beta chains listed next were all sequenced from one sample in a study of blood T cell repertoires in COVID-19. Profiled with immunoSEQ multiplex PCR; TCRdb holds only in-frame clones, not every one. The sample holds about 490,000 clones; around 85% are singletons and the top ten take approximately 3%. The material sequenced was peripheral blood. Source of these receptors: a human donor in a cohort sampled during active COVID-19.

This CDR3 reads CASSLSGEGAVTGELFF. In DNA form, the CDR3 reads TGTGCCAGCAGTTTATCTGGAGAGGGGGCAGTCACCGGGGAGCTGTTTTTT. V is TRBV27 and J is TRBJ2-2; 7 nucleotides align to TRBD1. The CDR3 consists of 17 residues. Germline V CDR1 and CDR2: MNHEY, SMNVEV (reference sequence). Unmatched junction bases numbered 8, after V lost 0 bases and J lost 4 bases.

The chain is built from TRBV19 and TRBJ2-2, with TRBD1 identical over 10 bases. Germline CDR1 reads LNHDA; CDR2 reads SQIVND (reference sequence). Losses at the gene ends were 8 bases for V and 5 bases for J; bases not matched to a gene: 11. This CDR3 has 16 amino acids. CDR3 residues: CASSSHGTGETGELFF. In DNA, the CDR3 is TGTGCCAGTTCAAGTCATGGGACAGGGGAAACCGGGGAGCTGTTTTTT.

The V and J genes are TRBV5-6 and TRBJ2-7, with D tentatively TRBD1 (6 bases). Germline V lookup: CDR1 SGHDT, CDR2 YYEEEE. The V gene lost 4 bases and the J gene lost 9 bases, with 11 bases spanning the gap. The CDR3 is made up of 11 amino acids. The CDR3 region is CASSDRSRQYF. For the CDR3, the DNA is TGTGCCAGCAGCGACAGGTCGCGGCAGTACTTC.

V is TRBV7-2 and J is TRBJ1-1; the D is unclear. The CDR3 contains 15 residues. The germline V gene encodes CDR1 SGHTA and CDR2 FQGNSA. Trimming cost V 5 bases and J 4 bases, with 17 bases left between them. Here the CDR3 reads CASSPLAGSTTEAFF. CDR3 bases: TGTGCCAGCAGCCCCCTAGCAGGCTCGACCACTGAAGCTTTCTTT.

The V and J genes are TRBV7-9 and TRBJ2-2; 12 nucleotides align to TRBD2. CDR1 is SEHNR and CDR2 is FQNEAQ in the germline V gene (reference sequence). This CDR3 comprises 17 residues. V was clipped by 4 bases and J by 9 bases; unmatched bases: 12. The CDR3 nucleotides read TGTGCCAGCAGCTACCGACTAGCGGGAGAGGGGGACCGGGAGCTGTTTTTT. Its translation: CASSYRLAGEGDRELFF.

A single count supports this clone. The chain combines TRBV15 with TRBJ2-3, with D hard to call. This CDR3 contains 14 residues. Germline V gene data show CDR1 as LNHNV and CDR2 as YYDKDF (reference sequence). V dropped 1 base and J dropped 1 base, with 6 bases sitting between them. CDR3 in DNA: TGTGCCACCAGCAGAGTTTTCGGCACAGATACGCAGTATTTT. Protein product: CATSRVFGTDTQYF.

The chain uses TRBV21-1 and TRBJ1-5; the D segment call TRBD1 is taken from the table without a DNA check. TRBV21-1 is shown as a pseudogene. CDR3 length: 16 amino acids. The DNA for the CDR3 is TGTGCCAGCAGGAAAGGGACACCTTTTAGCAATCAGCCCCAGCATTTT. It specifies CASRKGTPFSNQPQHF.

This sequence joins TRBV6-5 and TRBJ2-7, with a possible D match to TRBD2 (5 bases). The CDR3 has 12 residues. The germline gives CDR1 MNHEY, CDR2 SVGAGI. The ends were cut back, 6 bases at V and 3 bases at J, with 9 bases in the middle. The CDR3 is CASRDYIYEQYF. In DNA form, the CDR3 reads TGTGCCAGCAGAGACTATATCTACGAGCAGTACTTC.

This chain joins TRBV30 and TRBJ1-1; D not resolved. The CDR3 extends over 14 amino acids. V lost 1 base, J lost 1 base, and 10 bases lay in between. Germline CDR1 reads GTSNPN; CDR2 reads SVGIG (reference sequence). In DNA, the CDR3 is TGTGCCTGGAGTGGCCTGAGGGAGAACACTGAAGCTTTCTTT. The encoded protein is CAWSGLRENTEAFF.

This clone showed up just once. J is TRBJ1-5 and V is TRBV19; D not certain. The germline V and J ends were trimmed by 1 base and 3 bases, with 7 bases remaining between them. In germline, CDR1 is LNHDA, CDR2 SQIVND (reference sequence). This CDR3 comprises 14 residues. CDR3 in DNA: TGTGCCAGTAGTATAGTCGGGAACAATCAGCCCCAGCATTTT. Protein: CASSIVGNNQPQHF.

The CDR3 loop is CTSSHPRGSTEAFF. CDR3 bases: TGCACCAGCAGCCACCCCAGGGGTAGCACTGAAGCTTTCTTT. The J gene is TRBJ1-1, the V gene TRBV1; no check of the table's D call, TRBD1, against the DNA was made. TRBV1 is shown as a pseudogene. The CDR3 totals 14 residues.

The genes are TRBV5-1 and TRBJ1-2, with a possible D match to TRBD1 (5 bases). The V end lost 5 bases, the J end lost 4 bases, and 33 bases lay between the germline ends. This CDR3 contains 20 residues. Germline assignment: CDR1 SGHRS and CDR2 YFSETQ. The CDR3 DNA follows: TGCGCCAGCAGTTTAACGAGGGGTGACAATCTCGGTGTGGAGGGCTATGGCTACACCTTC. Encoded protein: CASSLTRGDNLGVEGYGYTF. Looking up the rest from reference TRBV5-1 and TRBJ1-2 gives the full variable domain: KAGVTQTPRYLIKTRGQQVTLSCSPISGHRSVSWYQQTPGQGLQFLFEYFSETQRNKGNFPGRFSGRQFSNSRSEMNVSTLELGDSALYLCASSLTRGDNLGVEGYGYTFGSGTRLTVV.

This chain joins TRBV28 and TRBJ2-7, with 8 nucleotides matching TRBD1. Germline trimming cut 6 bases from V and 5 bases from J; bases unmatched to any gene: 12. The CDR3 runs to 15 residues. Germline assignment: CDR1 MDHEN and CDR2 SYDVKM. In nucleotides, the CDR3 is TGTGCCAGCAGACCTCCCGGGACAGGTGGCAACGAGCAGTACTTC. This encodes CASRPPGTGGNEQYF.

The chain couples TRBV7-2 to TRBJ1-2; 7 bases map to TRBD1. V was clipped by 1 base and J by 1 base; unmatched bases: 3. CDR3 length: 15 amino acids. Germline loops: CDR1 SGHTA, CDR2 FQGNSA. The DNA for the CDR3 is TGTGCCAGCAGCTTAGGTCCAGGGGGTAACTATGGCTACACCTTC. Amino acid sequence: CASSLGPGGNYGYTF.

The chain couples TRBV6-5 to TRBJ1-2, with TRBD1 matching 7 bases. The CDR3 runs 15 residues. V gave up 0 bases and J gave up 8 bases; unmatched junction bases: 9. CDR1 and CDR2 from the germline V gene are MNHEY and SVGAGI. This chain's CDR3 is CASSYSGRGFLGYTF. The CDR3 DNA sequence: TGTGCCAGCAGTTACTCCGGCAGGGGGTTTCTGGGCTACACCTTC.

V gene TRBV6-5 combines with J gene TRBJ1-3, with 8 bases that match TRBD1. The CDR3 spans 14 residues. With V trimmed by 7 bases and J by 4 bases, 6 bases remained unmatched. Germline CDR1 reads MNHEY; CDR2 reads SVGAGI. This CDR3 reads CASTVGQGGNTIYF. DNA of the CDR3: TGTGCCAGCACCGTTGGACAGGGAGGAAACACCATATATTTT.